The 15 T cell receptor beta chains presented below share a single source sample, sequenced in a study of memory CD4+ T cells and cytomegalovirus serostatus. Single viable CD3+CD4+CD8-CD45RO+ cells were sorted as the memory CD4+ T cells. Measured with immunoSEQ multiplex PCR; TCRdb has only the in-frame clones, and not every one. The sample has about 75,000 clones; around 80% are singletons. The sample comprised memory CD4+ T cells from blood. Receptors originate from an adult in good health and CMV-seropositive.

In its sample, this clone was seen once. The CDR3 bases are TGTGCCAGCAGCTTCGAACGTGGGGCGGGCCAGCCCCAGCATTTT. Residues: CASSFERGAGQPQHF. The chain recombines TRBV7-6 with TRBJ1-5; the D gene is possibly TRBD1 (5 bases). V was shortened by 3 bases and J by 7 bases, with 16 bases between the two germline ends. CDR3 length: 15 residues. CDR1 is SGHVS, CDR2 FNYEAQ, per germline.

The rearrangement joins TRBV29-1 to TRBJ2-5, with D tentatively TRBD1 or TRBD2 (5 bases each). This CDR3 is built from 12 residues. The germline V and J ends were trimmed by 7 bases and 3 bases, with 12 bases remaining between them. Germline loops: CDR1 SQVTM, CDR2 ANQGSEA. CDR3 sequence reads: CSALLGEETQYF. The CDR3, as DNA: TGCAGCGCTCTACTAGGGGAAGAGACCCAGTACTTC.

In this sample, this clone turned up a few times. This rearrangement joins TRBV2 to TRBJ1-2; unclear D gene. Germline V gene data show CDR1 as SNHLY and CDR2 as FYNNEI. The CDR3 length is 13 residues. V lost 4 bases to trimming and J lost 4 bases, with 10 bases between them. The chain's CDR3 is CASSVKPIYGYTF. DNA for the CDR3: TGTGCCAGCAGTGTCAAACCTATCTATGGCTACACCTTC.

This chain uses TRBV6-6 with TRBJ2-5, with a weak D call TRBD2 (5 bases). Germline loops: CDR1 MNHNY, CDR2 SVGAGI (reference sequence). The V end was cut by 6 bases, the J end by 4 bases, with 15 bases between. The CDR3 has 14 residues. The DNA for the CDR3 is TGTGCCAGCAGCCCTCCCAGACTAAGAGAGACCCAGTACTTC. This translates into CASSPPRLRETQYF.

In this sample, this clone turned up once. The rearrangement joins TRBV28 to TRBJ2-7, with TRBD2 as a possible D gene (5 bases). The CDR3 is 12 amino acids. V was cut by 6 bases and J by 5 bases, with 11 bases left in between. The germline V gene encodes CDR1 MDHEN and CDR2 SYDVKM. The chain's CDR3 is CASRARRNEQYF. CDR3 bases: TGTGCCAGCAGGGCAAGGAGGAACGAGCAGTACTTC. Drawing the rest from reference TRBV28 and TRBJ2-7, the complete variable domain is DVKVTQSSRYLVKRTGEKVFLECVQDMDHENMFWYRQDPGLGLRLIYFSYDVKMKEKGDIPEGYSVSREKKERFSLILESASTNQTSMYLCASRARRNEQYFGPGTRLTVT.

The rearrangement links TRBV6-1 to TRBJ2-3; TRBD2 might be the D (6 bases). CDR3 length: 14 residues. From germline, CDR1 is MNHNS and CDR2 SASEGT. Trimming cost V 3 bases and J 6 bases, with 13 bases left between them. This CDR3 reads CASSEWREADTQYF. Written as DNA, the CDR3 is TGTGCCAGCAGTGAGTGGCGGGAAGCCGATACGCAGTATTTT.

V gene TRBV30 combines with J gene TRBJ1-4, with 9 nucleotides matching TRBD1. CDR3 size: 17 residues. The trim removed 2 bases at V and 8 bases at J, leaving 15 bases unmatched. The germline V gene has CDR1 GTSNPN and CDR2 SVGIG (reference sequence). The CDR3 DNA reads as TGTGCCTGGAGTCCGAGGAGGGACAGGGCCAAGGGGGAAAAACTGTTTTTT. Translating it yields CAWSPRRDRAKGEKLFF.

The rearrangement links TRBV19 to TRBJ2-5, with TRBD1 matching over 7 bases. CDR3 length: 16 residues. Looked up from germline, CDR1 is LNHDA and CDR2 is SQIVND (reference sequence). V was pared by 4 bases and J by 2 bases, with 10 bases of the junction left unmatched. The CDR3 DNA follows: TGTGCCAGTAGTAGCCTTACTCCCAGGGGGCAAGAGACCCAGTACTTC. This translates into CASSSLTPRGQETQYF.

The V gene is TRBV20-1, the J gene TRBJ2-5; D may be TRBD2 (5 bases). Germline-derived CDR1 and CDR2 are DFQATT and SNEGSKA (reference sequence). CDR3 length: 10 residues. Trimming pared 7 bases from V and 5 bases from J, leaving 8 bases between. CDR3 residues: CSVWEETQYF. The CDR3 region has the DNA TGCAGTGTCTGGGAGGAGACCCAGTACTTC.

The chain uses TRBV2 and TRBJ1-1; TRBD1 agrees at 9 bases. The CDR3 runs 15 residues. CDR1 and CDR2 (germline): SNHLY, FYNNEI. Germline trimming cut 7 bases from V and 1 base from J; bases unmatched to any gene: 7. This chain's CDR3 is CASNEQDRGNTEAFF. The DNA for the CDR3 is TGTGCCAGCAACGAACAGGACAGGGGGAACACTGAAGCTTTCTTT.

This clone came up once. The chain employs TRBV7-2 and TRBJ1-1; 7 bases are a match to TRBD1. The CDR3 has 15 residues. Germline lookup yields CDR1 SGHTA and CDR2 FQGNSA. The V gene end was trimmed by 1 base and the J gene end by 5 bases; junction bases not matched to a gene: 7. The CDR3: CASSLVTGAGTEAFF. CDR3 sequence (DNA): TGTGCCAGCAGCTTAGTTACAGGGGCCGGGACTGAAGCTTTCTTT. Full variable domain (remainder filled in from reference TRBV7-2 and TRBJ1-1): GAGVSQSPSNKVTEKGKDVELRCDPISGHTALYWYRQSLGQGLEFLIYFQGNSAPDKSGLPSDRFSAERTGGSVSTLTIQRTQQEDSAVYLCASSLVTGAGTEAFFGQGTRLTVV.

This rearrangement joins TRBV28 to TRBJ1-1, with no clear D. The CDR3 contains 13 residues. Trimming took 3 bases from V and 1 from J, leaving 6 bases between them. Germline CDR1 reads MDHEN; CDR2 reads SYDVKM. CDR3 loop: CASSFQQNTEAFF. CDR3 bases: TGTGCCAGCAGTTTCCAGCAGAACACTGAAGCTTTCTTT.

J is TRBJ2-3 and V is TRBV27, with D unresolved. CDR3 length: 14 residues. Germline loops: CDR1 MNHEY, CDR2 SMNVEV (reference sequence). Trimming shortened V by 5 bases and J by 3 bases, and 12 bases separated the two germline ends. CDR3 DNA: TGTGCCAGCAGTCCAATGGAAGGGACAGATACGCAGTATTTT. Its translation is CASSPMEGTDTQYF.

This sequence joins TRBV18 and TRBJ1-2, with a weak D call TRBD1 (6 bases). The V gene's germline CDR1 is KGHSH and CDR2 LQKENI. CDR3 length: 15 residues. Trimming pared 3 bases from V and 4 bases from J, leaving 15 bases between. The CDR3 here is CASSPSSSGVYGYTF. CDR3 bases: TGTGCCAGCTCACCGAGTTCTTCAGGGGTCTATGGCTACACCTTC.

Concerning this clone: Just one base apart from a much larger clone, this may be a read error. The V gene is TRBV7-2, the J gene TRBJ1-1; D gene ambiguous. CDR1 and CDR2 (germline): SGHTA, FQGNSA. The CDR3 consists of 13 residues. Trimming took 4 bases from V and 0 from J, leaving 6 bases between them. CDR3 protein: CASSSSVNTEAFF. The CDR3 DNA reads TGTGCCAGCAGCTCCTCAGTGAACACTGAAGCTTTCTTT.